This passage covers 26 T cell receptor beta chains from one sample sequenced in a study of blood T cell repertoires in COVID-19 (dated by TCRdb to about 2020). The library was generated by the immunoSEQ multiplex PCR assay. As stored in TCRdb, this immuneACCESS dataset retains in-frame rearrangements with V and J assigned. A fraction of the clones does not appear; measured against another copy, unresolved V genes explain less than half of the discrepancy, and the remainder lacks a known reason. This sample holds fewer than 200,000 clones; around four fifths were observed only once. The top ten hold approximately 8% of the sample. Sequencing was carried out using peripheral blood. The receptors originated from an elderly woman with COVID-19, enrolled during active disease.

The rearrangement joins TRBV5-4 to TRBJ2-1, with 9 bases aligning to TRBD2. The CDR3 contains 15 residues. CDR1 SGHNT and CDR2 YYREEE come from the germline V gene (reference sequence). V lost 3 bases and J lost 5; bases outside the gene matches: 6. The CDR3 here is CASSWSGGPNNEQFF. In DNA form, the CDR3 reads TGTGCCAGCAGCTGGAGCGGGGGGCCTAACAATGAGCAGTTCTTC.

V is TRBV7-9 and J is TRBJ1-2, with 7 positions matching TRBD1. V dropped 5 bases and J dropped 4; count of bases not matched to a gene: 4. This CDR3 spans 13 amino acids. The germline CDR1 and CDR2 sequences are SEHNR and FQNEAQ (reference sequence). CDR3 sequence: CASSHRGSYGYTF. In DNA, the CDR3 is TGTGCCAGCAGCCACAGGGGATCCTATGGCTACACCTTC.

This chain links TRBV27 with TRBJ1-5; 8 positions match TRBD1. The CDR3 covers 14 residues. The V gene end was trimmed by 5 bases and the J gene end by 1 base; junction bases not matched to a gene: 1. Germline CDR1 MNHEY, CDR2 SMNVEV (reference sequence). CDR3: CASSRTGSNQPQHF. CDR3 DNA sequence: TGTGCCAGCAGTCGGACAGGGAGCAATCAGCCCCAGCATTTT.

The CDR3 sequence: CASSIAQGARSNQPQHF. The CDR3, as DNA: TGTGCCAGTAGTATAGCACAGGGGGCCCGTAGCAATCAGCCCCAGCATTTT. The rearrangement joins TRBV19 to TRBJ1-5; 9 bases fit TRBD1. This CDR3 has 17 residues. J gave up 0 bases and V 1 base, and 4 bases lay outside the gene matches. Germline assignment: CDR1 LNHDA and CDR2 SQIVND (reference sequence).

The chain is built from TRBV19 and TRBJ1-3; TRBD1 is a possible D gene (6 bases). Trimming pared 7 bases from V and 8 bases from J, leaving 15 bases between. Per the germline V gene, CDR1 is LNHDA and CDR2 is SQIVND (reference sequence). This CDR3 spans 13 amino acids. DNA for the CDR3: TGTGCCAGTACCTCGAGGGGGGGACACACCATATATTTT. Translating gives CASTSRGGHTIYF.

The chain joins TRBV5-6 to TRBJ1-3; 8 nucleotides agree with TRBD1. Germline CDR1 and CDR2: SGHDT and YYEEEE. The CDR3 loop spans 15 amino acids. J was trimmed by 4 bases and V by 2 bases; bases with no gene match: 5. CDR3 nucleotide sequence: TGTGCCAGCAGCTTACGACAGGGGACGGGAAACACCATATATTTT. This encodes CASSLRQGTGNTIYF.

This clone came up once. In DNA, the CDR3 is TGTGCCAGCAGCCGCCTAGGGGGCCTTTCCGTAGATGGCTACACCTTC. Translated: CASSRLGGLSVDGYTF. J is TRBJ1-2 and V is TRBV7-9, with 7 bases matching TRBD1. V lost 5 bases and J lost 6; bases outside the gene matches: 15. Germline V gives CDR1 SEHNR, CDR2 FQNEAQ (reference sequence). CDR3 length: 16 residues.

This clone was detected only a few times. The chain recombines TRBV6-1 with TRBJ1-6, with D perhaps matching TRBD1 (5 bases). There are 15 residues in the CDR3. Trimming took 1 base from V and 10 from J, leaving 14 bases between them. Germline CDR1 reads MNHNS; CDR2 reads SASEGT. In DNA, the CDR3 is TGTGCCAGCAGTGAAGGGGCGGGGGTCAGGTCACCCCTCCACTTT. It encodes CASSEGAGVRSPLHF.

The chain combines TRBV29-1 with TRBJ2-5, with D tentatively TRBD1 (6 bases). V was pared by 6 bases and J by 7 bases, with 24 bases between. The CDR3 is made up of 15 amino acids. Germline V CDR1 and CDR2: SQVTM, ANQGSEA. CDR3 nucleotides: TGCAGCGTCCCCAGGGGTAGTGACAGTGGAGGGACCCAGTACTTC. Residues: CSVPRGSDSGGTQYF.

The chain carries TRBV19 and TRBJ1-6; D is uncertain. Per germline, CDR1 LNHDA and CDR2 SQIVND (reference sequence). Trimming pared 6 bases from V and 15 bases from J, leaving 9 bases between. The CDR3 has 10 residues. The CDR3 nucleotides are TGTGCCAGTAGCGACATGGACCTCCACTTT. This codes for CASSDMDLHF.

V gene TRBV5-1 combines with J gene TRBJ1-1; 8 nucleotides agree with TRBD1. V shed 0 bases, J shed 2 bases, and the junction held 3 bases outside the gene matches. Germline V gene sequence: CDR1 SGHRS, CDR2 YFSETQ. CDR3 length: 15 residues. The DNA of the CDR3 is TGCGCCAGCAGCTTGGTGGACAGGGACAACACTGAAGCTTTCTTT. Its protein product is CASSLVDRDNTEAFF.

V is TRBV23-1 and J is TRBJ1-6; D is possibly TRBD1 (6 bases). TRBV23-1 is an ORF, and what it does is uncertain. The CDR3 is 16 amino acids. Between the trimmed V and J ends, which lost 3 bases and 7 bases, there was a span of 16 bases. CDR3 sequence: CASSQGAGPKNSPLHF. Written as DNA, the CDR3 is TGCGCCAGCAGTCAGGGGGCAGGCCCCAAGAATTCACCCCTCCACTTT.

This sequence joins TRBV5-6 and TRBJ2-2; 7 bases are shared with TRBD2. The germline V gene has CDR1 SGHDT and CDR2 YYEEEE. The V gene end was trimmed by 0 bases and the J gene end by 2 bases; junction bases not matched to a gene: 4. The length of the CDR3 is 16 residues. DNA of the CDR3: TGTGCCAGCAGCTTGGGAGGGAGGGGAAACACCGGGGAGCTGTTTTTT. It encodes CASSLGGRGNTGELFF.

The chain combines TRBV6-1 with TRBJ1-5; 7 positions agree with TRBD1. CDR1 is MNHNS and CDR2 is SASEGT in the germline V gene. The length of the CDR3 is 13 residues. V lost 3 bases and J lost 5; bases outside the gene matches: 1. In DNA, the CDR3 is TGTGCCAGCAGTGATGACAGGGATCAGCCCCAGCATTTT. Translating it yields CASSDDRDQPQHF.

The chain employs TRBV7-9 and TRBJ1-1; 7 bases align to TRBD1. V was clipped by 5 bases and J by 8 bases; unmatched bases: 8. Germline CDR1 and CDR2: SEHNR and FQNEAQ (reference sequence). This CDR3 is 13 amino acids long. The CDR3 region is CASSPRQGSEAFF. The CDR3 DNA sequence: TGTGCCAGCAGCCCGAGACAGGGCAGCGAAGCTTTCTTT.

J is TRBJ1-1 and V is TRBV12-3 or TRBV12-4; D uncertain. The CDR3 totals 11 residues. Trimming cost V 5 bases and J 3 bases, with 4 bases left between them. CDR3 amino acids: CASSQYTEAFF. In nucleotides, the CDR3 is TGTGCCAGCAGTCAGTACACTGAAGCTTTCTTT.

The chain links TRBV2 to TRBJ1-2, with TRBD1 as a possible D gene (6 bases). The CDR3 has 13 residues. V lost 6 bases to trimming and J lost 2 bases, with 10 bases between them. The germline gives CDR1 SNHLY, CDR2 FYNNEI. Here the CDR3 DNA reads TGTGCCAGCAGACCGGGACAAAACTATGGCTACACCTTC. It yields the protein CASRPGQNYGYTF.

Concerning this clone: The same CDR3 is also encoded by other DNA sequences in this sample. J is TRBJ1-5 and V is TRBV2; TRBD1 agrees at 7 bases. This CDR3 is 13 amino acids long. J gave up 4 bases and V 6 bases, and 3 bases lay outside the gene matches. The germline gives CDR1 SNHLY, CDR2 FYNNEI. The CDR3 DNA reads TGTGCCAGCAGGGGACAGTTAAATCAGCCCCAGCATTTT. This codes for CASRGQLNQPQHF.

To note about this clone: The identical CDR3 is also encoded by other nucleotide sequences in the sample. The genes are TRBV3-1 (or the pseudogene TRBV3-2) and TRBJ1-1, with D maybe TRBD1 (5 bases). Trimming shortened V by 1 base and J by 0 bases, and 6 bases separated the two germline ends. Per the germline V gene, CDR1 is LGHDT and CDR2 is YNNKEL (reference sequence). The length of the CDR3 is 14 residues. CDR3 sequence: CASSQATVNTEAFF. The CDR3 DNA reads TGTGCCAGCAGCCAAGCGACAGTGAACACTGAAGCTTTCTTT.

J is TRBJ2-7 and V is TRBV9, with 7 bases aligning to TRBD1. CDR1 is SGDLS and CDR2 is YYNGEE in the germline V gene. The V segment lost 3 bases and the J segment 2 bases; nucleotides outside the gene matches: 8. This CDR3 spans 15 amino acids. The CDR3 DNA sequence: TGTGCCAGCAGCGCACAACCGACAGGGACCTACGAGCAGTACTTC. Translated: CASSAQPTGTYEQYF.

This chain joins TRBV9 and TRBJ2-1, with 9 bases lining up with TRBD2. Germline-derived CDR1 and CDR2 are SGDLS and YYNGEE. The ends lost 0 bases at V and 8 bases at J; junction bases unmatched: 6. This CDR3 region has 15 residues. The CDR3 DNA sequence: TGTGCCAGCAGCGTAGCTAGCGGGATGCCGGATGAGCAGTTCTTC. Translated: CASSVASGMPDEQFF.

This clone was observed once. The chain joins TRBV2 to TRBJ1-2, with TRBD1 matching 8 bases. The germline V gene has CDR1 SNHLY and CDR2 FYNNEI. CDR3 length: 13 residues. Germline trimming cut 5 bases from V and 8 bases from J; bases unmatched to any gene: 7. CDR3 amino acids: CASSTGGTGGYTF. The CDR3 nucleotides read TGTGCCAGCAGTACAGGGGGAACCGGAGGCTACACCTTC. Supplemented by reference TRBV2 and TRBJ1-2, the full variable domain reads EPEVTQTPSHQVTQMGQEVILRCVPISNHLYFYWYRQILGQKVEFLVSFYNNEISEKSEIFDDQFSVERPDGSNFTLKIRSTKLEDSAMYFCASSTGGTGGYTFGSGTRLTVV.

This chain uses TRBV1 with TRBJ2-2; no DNA check was done on the table's D call, TRBD1. TRBV1 is a pseudogene locus. CDR3 length: 17 residues. Written as DNA, the CDR3 is TGCACCAGCAGCCAAGACCGGACAGGGCGGAAAACCGGGGAGCTGTTTTTT. It yields the protein CTSSQDRTGRKTGELFF.

V is TRBV18 and J is TRBJ1-5; D may be TRBD1 (6 bases). In germline, CDR1 is KGHSH, CDR2 LQKENI. Trimming stripped 6 bases from V and 5 bases from J, with 14 bases between. This CDR3 has 14 residues. This chain's CDR3 is CASSQGQGHQPQHF. CDR3 coding DNA: TGTGCCAGCTCTCAAGGGCAGGGGCATCAGCCCCAGCATTTT.

This chain connects TRBV6-1 to TRBJ1-6; no clear D. Per germline, CDR1 MNHNS and CDR2 SASEGT. The germline V and J ends were trimmed by 2 bases and 3 bases, with 11 bases remaining between them. The CDR3 contains 16 residues. The CDR3 is CASSELNSFYNSPLHF. CDR3 DNA: TGTGCCAGCAGTGAATTGAACAGCTTCTATAATTCACCCCTCCACTTT.

V usage is TRBV5-1 and J usage is TRBJ2-1, with 11 bases that match TRBD2. CDR3 length: 18 amino acids. V gave up 3 bases and J gave up 5 bases; unmatched junction bases: 13. From germline, CDR1 is SGHRS and CDR2 YFSETQ. CDR3 coding DNA: TGCGCCAGCAGCTCCAGTCCCCCCGGGACTAGCGGTGACAATGAGCAGTTCTTC. Its protein is CASSSSPPGTSGDNEQFF.